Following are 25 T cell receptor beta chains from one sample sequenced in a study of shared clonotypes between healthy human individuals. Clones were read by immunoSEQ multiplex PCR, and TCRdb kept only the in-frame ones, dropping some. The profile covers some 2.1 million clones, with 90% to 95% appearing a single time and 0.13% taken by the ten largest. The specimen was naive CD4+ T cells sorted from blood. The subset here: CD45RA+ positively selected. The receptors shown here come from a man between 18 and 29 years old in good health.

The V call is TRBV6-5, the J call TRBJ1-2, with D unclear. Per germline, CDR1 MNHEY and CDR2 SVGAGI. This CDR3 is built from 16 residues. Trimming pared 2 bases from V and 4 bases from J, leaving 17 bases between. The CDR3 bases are TGTGCCAGCAGTTACGTAAGAGGCACGAGGTCCTATGGCTACACCTTC. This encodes CASSYVRGTRSYGYTF.

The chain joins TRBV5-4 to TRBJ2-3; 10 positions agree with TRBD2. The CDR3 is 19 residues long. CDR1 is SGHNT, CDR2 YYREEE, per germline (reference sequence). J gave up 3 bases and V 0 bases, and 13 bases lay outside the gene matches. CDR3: CASSLAGTSEKRGTDTQYF. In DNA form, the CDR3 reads TGTGCCAGCAGCTTGGCGGGGACTAGCGAGAAACGGGGTACAGATACGCAGTATTTT.

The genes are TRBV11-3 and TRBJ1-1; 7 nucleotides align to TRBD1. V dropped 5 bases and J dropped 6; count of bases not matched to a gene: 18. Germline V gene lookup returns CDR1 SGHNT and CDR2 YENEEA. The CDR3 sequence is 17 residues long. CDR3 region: CASSPTPYRGSPAEAFF. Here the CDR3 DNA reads TGTGCCAGCAGCCCGACCCCCTACAGGGGCTCCCCGGCTGAAGCTTTCTTT.

Written as DNA, the CDR3 is TGTGCCAGCAGTGCCCAGGACAGGGAACGTGCTCAGTACTTC. Its translation is CASSAQDRERAQYF. The rearrangement joins TRBV6-1 to TRBJ2-5, with TRBD1 matching 8 bases. With 4 bases clipped from V and 11 bases from J, the junction kept 12 bases outside the gene matches. The V gene's germline CDR1 is MNHNS and CDR2 SASEGT. This CDR3 is 14 amino acids long.

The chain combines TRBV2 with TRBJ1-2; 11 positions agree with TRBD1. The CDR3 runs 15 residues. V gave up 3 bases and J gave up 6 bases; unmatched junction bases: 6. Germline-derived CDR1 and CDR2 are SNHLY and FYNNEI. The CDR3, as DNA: TGTGCCAGCAGTGAGGACAGGGGGCCTTATCATGGCTACACCTTC. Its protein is CASSEDRGPYHGYTF.

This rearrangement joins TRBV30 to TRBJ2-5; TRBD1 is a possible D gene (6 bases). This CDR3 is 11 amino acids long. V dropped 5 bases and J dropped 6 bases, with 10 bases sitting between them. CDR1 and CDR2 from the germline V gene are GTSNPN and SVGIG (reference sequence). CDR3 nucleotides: TGTGCCTGGGACAGGTTGAAGACCCAGTACTTC. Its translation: CAWDRLKTQYF.

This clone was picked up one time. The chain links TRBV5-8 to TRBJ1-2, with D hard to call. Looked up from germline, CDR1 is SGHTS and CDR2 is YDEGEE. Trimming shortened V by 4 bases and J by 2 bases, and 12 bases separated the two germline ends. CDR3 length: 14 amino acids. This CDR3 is CASSRKALNYGYTF. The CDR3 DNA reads TGTGCCAGCAGCCGGAAAGCGCTCAACTATGGCTACACCTTC.

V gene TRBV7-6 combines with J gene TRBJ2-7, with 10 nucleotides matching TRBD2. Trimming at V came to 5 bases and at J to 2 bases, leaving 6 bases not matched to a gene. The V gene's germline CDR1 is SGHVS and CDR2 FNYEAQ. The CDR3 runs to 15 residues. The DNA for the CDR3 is TGTGCCAGCAGCACTTGGACTAGCGGAGCCTACGAGCAGTACTTC. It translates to CASSTWTSGAYEQYF.

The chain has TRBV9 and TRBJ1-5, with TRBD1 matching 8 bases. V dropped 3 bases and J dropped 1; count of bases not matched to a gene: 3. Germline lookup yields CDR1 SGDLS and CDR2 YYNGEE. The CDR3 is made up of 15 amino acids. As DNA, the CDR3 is TGTGCCAGCAGCGGGACAGGGTCGAGCAATCAGCCCCAGCATTTT. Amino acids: CASSGTGSSNQPQHF. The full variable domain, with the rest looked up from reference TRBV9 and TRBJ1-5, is DSGVTQTPKHLITATGQRVTLRCSPRSGDLSVYWYQQSLDQGLQFLIQYYNGEERAKGNILERFSAQQFPDLHSELNLSSLELGDSALYFCASSGTGSSNQPQHFGDGTRLSIL.

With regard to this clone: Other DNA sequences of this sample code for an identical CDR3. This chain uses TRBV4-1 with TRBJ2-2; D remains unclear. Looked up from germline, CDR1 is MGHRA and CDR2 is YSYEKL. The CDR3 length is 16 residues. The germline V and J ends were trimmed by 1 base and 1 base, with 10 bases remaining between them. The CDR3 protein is CASSQGVSLNTGELFF. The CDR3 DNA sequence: TGCGCCAGCAGCCAAGGGGTTAGCTTGAACACCGGGGAGCTGTTTTTT.

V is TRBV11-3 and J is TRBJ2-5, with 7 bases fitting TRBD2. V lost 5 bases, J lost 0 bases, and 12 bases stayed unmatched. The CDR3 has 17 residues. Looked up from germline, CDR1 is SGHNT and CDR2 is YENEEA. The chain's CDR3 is CASSPRSSGRYQETQYF. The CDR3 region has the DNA TGTGCCAGCAGCCCGAGATCTAGCGGAAGGTACCAAGAGACCCAGTACTTC.

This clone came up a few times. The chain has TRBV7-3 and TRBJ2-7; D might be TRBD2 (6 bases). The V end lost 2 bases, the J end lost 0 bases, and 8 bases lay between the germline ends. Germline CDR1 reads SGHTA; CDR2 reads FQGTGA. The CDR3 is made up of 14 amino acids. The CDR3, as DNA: TGTGCCAGCAGCTTAGGCGGGGACTCCTACGAGCAGTACTTC. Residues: CASSLGGDSYEQYF.

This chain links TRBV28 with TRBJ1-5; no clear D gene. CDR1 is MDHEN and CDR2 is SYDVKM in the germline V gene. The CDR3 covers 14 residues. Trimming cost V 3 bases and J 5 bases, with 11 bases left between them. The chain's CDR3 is CASSLNGEYQPQHF. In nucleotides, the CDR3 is TGTGCCAGCAGTTTGAACGGGGAGTATCAGCCCCAGCATTTT.

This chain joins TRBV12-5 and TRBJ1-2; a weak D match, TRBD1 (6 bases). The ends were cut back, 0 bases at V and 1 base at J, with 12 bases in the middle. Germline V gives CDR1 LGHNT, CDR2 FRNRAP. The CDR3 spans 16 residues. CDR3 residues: CASGLVTQGNNYGYTF. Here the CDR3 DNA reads TGTGCTAGTGGTTTGGTAACACAGGGAAATAACTATGGCTACACCTTC.

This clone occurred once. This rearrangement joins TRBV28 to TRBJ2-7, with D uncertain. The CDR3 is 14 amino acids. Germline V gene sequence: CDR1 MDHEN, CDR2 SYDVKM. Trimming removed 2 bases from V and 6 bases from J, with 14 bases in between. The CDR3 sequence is CASSLARPKSEQYF. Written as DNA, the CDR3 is TGTGCCAGCAGTTTAGCACGGCCCAAAAGCGAGCAGTACTTC. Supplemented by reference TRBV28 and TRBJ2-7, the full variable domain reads DVKVTQSSRYLVKRTGEKVFLECVQDMDHENMFWYRQDPGLGLRLIYFSYDVKMKEKGDIPEGYSVSREKKERFSLILESASTNQTSMYLCASSLARPKSEQYFGPGTRLTVT.

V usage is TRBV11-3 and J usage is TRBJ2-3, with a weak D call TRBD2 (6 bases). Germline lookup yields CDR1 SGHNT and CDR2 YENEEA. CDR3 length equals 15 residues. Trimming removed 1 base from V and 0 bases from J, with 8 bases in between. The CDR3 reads CASSLGGVSTDTQYF. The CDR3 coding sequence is TGTGCCAGCAGCTTAGGCGGGGTTAGCACAGATACGCAGTATTTT.

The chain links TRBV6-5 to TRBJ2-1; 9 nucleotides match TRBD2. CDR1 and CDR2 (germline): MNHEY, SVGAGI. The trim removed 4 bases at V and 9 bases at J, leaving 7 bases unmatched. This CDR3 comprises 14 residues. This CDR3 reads CASSWGVAGVEQFF. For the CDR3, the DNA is TGTGCCAGCAGTTGGGGAGTAGCGGGGGTTGAGCAGTTCTTC.

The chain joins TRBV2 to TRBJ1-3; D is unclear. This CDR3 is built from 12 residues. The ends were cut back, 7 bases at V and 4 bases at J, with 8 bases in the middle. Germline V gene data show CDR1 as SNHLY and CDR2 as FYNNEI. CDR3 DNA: TGTGCCAGCACCCGAATAGGAAACACCATATATTTT. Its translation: CASTRIGNTIYF. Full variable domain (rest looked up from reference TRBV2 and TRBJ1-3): EPEVTQTPSHQVTQMGQEVILRCVPISNHLYFYWYRQILGQKVEFLVSFYNNEISEKSEIFDDQFSVERPDGSNFTLKIRSTKLEDSAMYFCASTRIGNTIYFGEGSWLTVV.

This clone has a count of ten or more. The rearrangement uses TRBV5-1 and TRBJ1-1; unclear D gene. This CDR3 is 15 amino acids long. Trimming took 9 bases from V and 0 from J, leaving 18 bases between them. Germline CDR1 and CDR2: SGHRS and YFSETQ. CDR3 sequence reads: CAIARNQSMNTEAFF. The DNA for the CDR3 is TGCGCCATTGCCCGAAACCAGAGTATGAACACTGAAGCTTTCTTT. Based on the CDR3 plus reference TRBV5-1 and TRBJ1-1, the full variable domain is KAGVTQTPRYLIKTRGQQVTLSCSPISGHRSVSWYQQTPGQGLQFLFEYFSETQRNKGNFPGRFSGRQFSNSRSEMNVSTLELGDSALYLCAIARNQSMNTEAFFGQGTRLTVV.

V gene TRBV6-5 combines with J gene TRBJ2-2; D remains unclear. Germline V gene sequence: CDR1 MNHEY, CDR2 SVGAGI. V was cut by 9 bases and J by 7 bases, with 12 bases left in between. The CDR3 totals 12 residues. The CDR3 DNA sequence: TGTGCCAGTGGGCCCCTTGGCGGGGAGCTGTTTTTT. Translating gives CASGPLGGELFF.

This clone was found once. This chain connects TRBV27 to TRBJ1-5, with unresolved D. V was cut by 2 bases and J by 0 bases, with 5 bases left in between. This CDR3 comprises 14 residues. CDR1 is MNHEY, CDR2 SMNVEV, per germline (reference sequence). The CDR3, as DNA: TGTGCCAGCAGTTTACGGGATAGCAATCAGCCCCAGCATTTT. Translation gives CASSLRDSNQPQHF.

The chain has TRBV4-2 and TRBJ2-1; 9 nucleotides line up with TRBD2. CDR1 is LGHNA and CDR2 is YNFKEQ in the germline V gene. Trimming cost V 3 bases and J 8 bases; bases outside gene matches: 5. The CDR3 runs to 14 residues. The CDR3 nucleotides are TGTGCCAGCAGCCAGGGCGGGACTAGCTATGAGCAGTTCTTC. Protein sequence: CASSQGGTSYEQFF.

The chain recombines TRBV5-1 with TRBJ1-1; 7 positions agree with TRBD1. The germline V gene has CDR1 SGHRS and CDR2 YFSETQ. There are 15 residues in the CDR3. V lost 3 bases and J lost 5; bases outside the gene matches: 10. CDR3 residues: CASSSQTGSWTEAFF. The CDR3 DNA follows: TGCGCCAGCAGCTCTCAGACAGGGTCGTGGACTGAAGCTTTCTTT.

The CDR3 loop reads CASFADGSQETQYF. For the CDR3, the DNA is TGCGCCAGCTTTGCCGACGGGTCCCAAGAGACCCAGTACTTC. The V call is TRBV10-2, the J call TRBJ2-5; D not certain. The V end lost 8 bases, the J end lost 1 base, and 14 bases lay between the germline ends. Germline V gene sequence: CDR1 WSHSY, CDR2 SAAADI. This CDR3 is 14 amino acids long.

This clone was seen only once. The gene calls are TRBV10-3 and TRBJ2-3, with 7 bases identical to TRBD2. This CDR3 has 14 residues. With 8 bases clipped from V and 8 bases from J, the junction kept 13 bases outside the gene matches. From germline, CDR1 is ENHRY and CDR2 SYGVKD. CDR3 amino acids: CAIEREVPRGTQYF. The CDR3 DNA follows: TGTGCCATCGAGCGGGAAGTCCCACGGGGTACGCAGTATTTT.